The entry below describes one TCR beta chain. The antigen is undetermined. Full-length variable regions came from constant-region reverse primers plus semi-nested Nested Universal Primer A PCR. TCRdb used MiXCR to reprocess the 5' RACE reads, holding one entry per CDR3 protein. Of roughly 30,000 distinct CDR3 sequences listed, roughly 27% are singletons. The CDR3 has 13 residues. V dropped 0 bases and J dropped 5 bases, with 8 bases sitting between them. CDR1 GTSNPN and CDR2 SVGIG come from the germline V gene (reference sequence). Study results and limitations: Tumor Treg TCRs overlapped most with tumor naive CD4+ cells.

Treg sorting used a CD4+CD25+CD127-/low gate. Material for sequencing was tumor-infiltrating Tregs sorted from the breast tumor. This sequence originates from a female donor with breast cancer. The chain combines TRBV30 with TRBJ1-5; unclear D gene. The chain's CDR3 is CAWSVRADQPQHF. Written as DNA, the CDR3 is TGTGCCTGGAGTGTACGGGCGGATCAGCCCCAGCATTTT. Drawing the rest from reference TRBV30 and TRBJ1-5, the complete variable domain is SQTIHQWPATLVQPVGSPLSLECTVEGTSNPNLYWYRQAAGRGLQLLFYSVGIGQISSEVPQNLSASRPQDRQFILSSKKLLLSDSGFYLCAWSVRADQPQHFGDGTRLSIL.